One and the same sample provided the 3 T cell receptor beta chains below, sequenced in a study of T-cell reconstitution after alpha-beta-depleted transplantation in children. Preparation of the TCRbeta library was carried out with unique molecular identifiers. TCRdb recomputed calls from the PCR reads with MiXCR, one row per CDR3 protein. The table has hundreds of thousands of distinct CDR3 sequences, 15% to 20% seen once; the top ten hold about 41%. The sequences come from PBMCs, mostly from graft donor cells, collected 360 days after TCRalphabeta/CD19-depleted stem cell transplant. The receptor set was obtained from a male patient aged 2-15 years who had a stem cell transplant for acute lymphoblastic leukemia, so the T cells may come from the graft donor.

In DNA form, the CDR3 reads TGCAGCGTTGGGGGGACCGCTTCAGGGGATAACTATGGCTACACCTTC. This sequence encodes CSVGGTASGDNYGYTF. The chain is built from TRBV29-1 and TRBJ1-2; maybe TRBD1 (6 bases). Germline CDR1 is SQVTM and CDR2 is ANQGSEA. The V and J ends lost 4 bases and 1 base respectively, with 19 bases between them. This CDR3 region has 16 residues.

This clonotype was detected only a few times. The rearrangement links TRBV15 to TRBJ1-1; D is unclear. Germline lookup yields CDR1 LNHNV and CDR2 YYDKDF (reference sequence). The CDR3 sequence is 12 residues long. The V end was cut by 6 bases, the J end by 1 base, with 6 bases between. The chain's CDR3 is CATRQQNTEAFF. Written as DNA, the CDR3 is TGTGCCACCAGGCAACAGAACACTGAAGCTTTCTTT.

The genes are TRBV3-1 and TRBJ2-3; tentative D call: TRBD2 (6 bases). Germline CDR1 LGHDT, CDR2 YNNKEL (reference sequence). Trimming left V 4 bases short and J 1 base short, with 21 bases between. CDR3 length equals 18 residues. DNA for the CDR3: TGTGCCAGCAGCCCCAAAGGAGGGTTGGGGACTGGCACAGATACGCAGTATTTT. It is translated as CASSPKGGLGTGTDTQYF.